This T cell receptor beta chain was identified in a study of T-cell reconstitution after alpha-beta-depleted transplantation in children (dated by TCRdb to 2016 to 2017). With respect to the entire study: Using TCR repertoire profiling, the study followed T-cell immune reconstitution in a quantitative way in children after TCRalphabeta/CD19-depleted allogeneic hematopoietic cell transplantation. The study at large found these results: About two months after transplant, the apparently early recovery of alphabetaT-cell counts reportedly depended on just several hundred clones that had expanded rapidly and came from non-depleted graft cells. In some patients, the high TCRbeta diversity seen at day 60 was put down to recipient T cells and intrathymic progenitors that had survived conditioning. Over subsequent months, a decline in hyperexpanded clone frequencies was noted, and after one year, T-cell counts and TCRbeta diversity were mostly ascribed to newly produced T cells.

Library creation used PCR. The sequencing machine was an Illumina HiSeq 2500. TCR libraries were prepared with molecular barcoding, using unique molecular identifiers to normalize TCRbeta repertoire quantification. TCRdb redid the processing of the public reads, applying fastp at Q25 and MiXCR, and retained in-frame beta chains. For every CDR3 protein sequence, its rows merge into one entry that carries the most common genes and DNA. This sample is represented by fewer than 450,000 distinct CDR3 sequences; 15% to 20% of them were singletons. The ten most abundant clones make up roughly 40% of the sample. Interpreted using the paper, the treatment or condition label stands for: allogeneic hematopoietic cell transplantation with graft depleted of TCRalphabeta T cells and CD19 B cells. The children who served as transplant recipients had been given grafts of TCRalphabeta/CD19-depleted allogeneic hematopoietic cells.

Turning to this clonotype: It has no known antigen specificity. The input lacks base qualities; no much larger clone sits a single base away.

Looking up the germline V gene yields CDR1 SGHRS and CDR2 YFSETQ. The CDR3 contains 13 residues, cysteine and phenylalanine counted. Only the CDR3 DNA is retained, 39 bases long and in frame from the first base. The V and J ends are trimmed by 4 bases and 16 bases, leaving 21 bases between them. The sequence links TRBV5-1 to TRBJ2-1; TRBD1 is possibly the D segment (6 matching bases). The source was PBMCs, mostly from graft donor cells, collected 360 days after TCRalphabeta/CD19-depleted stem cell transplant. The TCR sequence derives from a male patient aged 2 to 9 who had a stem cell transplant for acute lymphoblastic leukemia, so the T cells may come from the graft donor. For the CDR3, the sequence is CASSQGKPDKQFF. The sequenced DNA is TGCGCCAGCAGCCAGGGGAAGCCCGATAAACAATTCTTC.